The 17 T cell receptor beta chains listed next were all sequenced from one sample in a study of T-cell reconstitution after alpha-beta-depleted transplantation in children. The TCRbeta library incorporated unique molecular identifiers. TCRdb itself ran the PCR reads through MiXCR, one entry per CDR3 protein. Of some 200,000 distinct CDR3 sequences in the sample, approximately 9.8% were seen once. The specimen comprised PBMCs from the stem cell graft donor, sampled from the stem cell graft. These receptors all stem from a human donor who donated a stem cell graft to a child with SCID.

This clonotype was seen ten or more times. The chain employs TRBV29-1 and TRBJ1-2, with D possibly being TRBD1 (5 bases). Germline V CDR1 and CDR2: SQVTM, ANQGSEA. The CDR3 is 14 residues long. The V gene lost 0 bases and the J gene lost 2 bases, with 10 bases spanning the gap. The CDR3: CSVEDSGFNYGYTF. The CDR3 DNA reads TGCAGCGTTGAAGACTCAGGGTTCAACTATGGCTACACCTTC.

The CDR3 here is CASRPSGVPGELFF. In nucleotides, the CDR3 is TGTGCCAGCAGGCCATCAGGGGTACCCGGGGAGCTGTTTTTT. This chain links TRBV11-2 with TRBJ2-2; tentative D call: TRBD1 (6 bases). The CDR3 loop spans 14 amino acids. The V end lost 6 bases, the J end lost 6 bases, and 14 bases lay between the germline ends. Germline CDR1 reads SGHAT; CDR2 reads FQNNGV.

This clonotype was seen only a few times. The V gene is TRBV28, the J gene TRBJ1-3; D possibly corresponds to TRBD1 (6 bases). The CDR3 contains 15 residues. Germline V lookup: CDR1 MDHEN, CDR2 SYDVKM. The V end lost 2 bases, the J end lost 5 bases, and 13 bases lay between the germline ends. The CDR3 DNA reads TGTGCCAGCAGTTTACGGCCGGGGGCACGAAACACCATATATTTT. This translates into CASSLRPGARNTIYF.

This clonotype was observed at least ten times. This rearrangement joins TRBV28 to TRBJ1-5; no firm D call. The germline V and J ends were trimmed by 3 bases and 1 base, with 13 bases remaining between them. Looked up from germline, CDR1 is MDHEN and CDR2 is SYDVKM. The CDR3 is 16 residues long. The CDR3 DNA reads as TGTGCCAGCAGTTTCTCCCCTGCAGGCAGCAATCAGCCCCAGCATTTT. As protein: CASSFSPAGSNQPQHF. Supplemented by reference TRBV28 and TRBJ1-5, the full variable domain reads DVKVTQSSRYLVKRTGEKVFLECVQDMDHENMFWYRQDPGLGLRLIYFSYDVKMKEKGDIPEGYSVSREKKERFSLILESASTNQTSMYLCASSFSPAGSNQPQHFGDGTRLSIL.

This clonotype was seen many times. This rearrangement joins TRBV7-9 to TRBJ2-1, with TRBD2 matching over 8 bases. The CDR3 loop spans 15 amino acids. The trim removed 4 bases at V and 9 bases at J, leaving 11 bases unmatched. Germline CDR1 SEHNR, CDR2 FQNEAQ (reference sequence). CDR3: CASSSFQARGGEQFF. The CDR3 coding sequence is TGTGCCAGCAGCTCCTTCCAAGCACGGGGGGGTGAGCAGTTCTTC.

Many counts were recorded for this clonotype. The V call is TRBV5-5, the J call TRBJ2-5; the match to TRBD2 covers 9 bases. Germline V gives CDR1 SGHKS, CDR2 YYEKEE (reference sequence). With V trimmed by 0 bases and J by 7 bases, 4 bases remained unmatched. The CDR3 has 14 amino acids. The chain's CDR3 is CASSLGLAEATQYF. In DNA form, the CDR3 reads TGTGCCAGCAGCTTGGGACTAGCGGAGGCGACCCAGTACTTC.

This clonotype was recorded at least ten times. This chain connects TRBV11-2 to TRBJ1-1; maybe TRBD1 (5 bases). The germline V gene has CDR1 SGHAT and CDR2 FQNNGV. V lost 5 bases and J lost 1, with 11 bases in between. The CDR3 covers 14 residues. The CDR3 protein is CASSIGGTNTEAFF. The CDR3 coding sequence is TGTGCCAGCAGCATAGGCGGGACGAACACTGAAGCTTTCTTT. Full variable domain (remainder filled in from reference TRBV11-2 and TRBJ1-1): EAGVAQSPRYKIIEKRQSVAFWCNPISGHATLYWYQQILGQGPKLLIQFQNNGVVDDSQLPKDRFSAERLKGVDSTLKIQPAKLEDSAVYLCASSIGGTNTEAFFGQGTRLTVV.

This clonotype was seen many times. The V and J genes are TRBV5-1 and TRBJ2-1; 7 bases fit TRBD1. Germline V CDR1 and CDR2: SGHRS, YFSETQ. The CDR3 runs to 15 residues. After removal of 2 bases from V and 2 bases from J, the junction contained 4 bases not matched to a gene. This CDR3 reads CASSFTGVAYNEQFF. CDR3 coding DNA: TGCGCCAGCAGCTTCACAGGGGTAGCCTACAATGAGCAGTTCTTC.

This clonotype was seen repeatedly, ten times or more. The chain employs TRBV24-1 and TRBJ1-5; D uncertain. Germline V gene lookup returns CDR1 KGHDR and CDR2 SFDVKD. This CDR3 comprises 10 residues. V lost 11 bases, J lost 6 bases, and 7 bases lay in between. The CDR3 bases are TGTGCCAGCCTAGGTCAGCCCCAGCATTTT. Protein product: CASLGQPQHF.

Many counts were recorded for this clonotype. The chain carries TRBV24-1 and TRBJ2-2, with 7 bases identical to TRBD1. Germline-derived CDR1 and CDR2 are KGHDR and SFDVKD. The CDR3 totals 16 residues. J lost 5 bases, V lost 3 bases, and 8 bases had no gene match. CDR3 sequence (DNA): TGTGCCACCAGTGATCCAGCACAGGGGTATACCGGGGAGCTGTTTTTT. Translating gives CATSDPAQGYTGELFF.

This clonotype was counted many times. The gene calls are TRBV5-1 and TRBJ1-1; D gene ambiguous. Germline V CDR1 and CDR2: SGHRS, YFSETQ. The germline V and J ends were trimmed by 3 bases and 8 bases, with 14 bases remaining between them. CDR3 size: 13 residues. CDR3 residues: CASSSEEFGEAFF. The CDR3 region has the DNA TGCGCCAGCAGCTCGGAAGAGTTTGGGGAAGCTTTCTTT.

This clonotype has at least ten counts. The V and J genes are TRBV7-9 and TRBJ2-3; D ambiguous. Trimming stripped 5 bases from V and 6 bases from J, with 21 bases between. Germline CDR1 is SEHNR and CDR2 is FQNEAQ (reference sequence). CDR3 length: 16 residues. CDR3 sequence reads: CASSSTGGPLSDTQYF. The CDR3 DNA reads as TGTGCCAGCAGCAGCACTGGCGGACCCCTTTCGGATACGCAGTATTTT.

CDR3 sequence: CASELGDFPGTDTQYF. The CDR3 DNA sequence: TGTGCCAGCGAGCTGGGGGACTTCCCTGGCACAGATACGCAGTATTTT. The gene calls are TRBV7-2 and TRBJ2-3, with D possibly being TRBD2 (6 bases). Trimming stripped 8 bases from V and 1 base from J, with 19 bases between. This CDR3 has 16 residues. CDR1 is SGHTA and CDR2 is FQGNSA in the germline V gene.

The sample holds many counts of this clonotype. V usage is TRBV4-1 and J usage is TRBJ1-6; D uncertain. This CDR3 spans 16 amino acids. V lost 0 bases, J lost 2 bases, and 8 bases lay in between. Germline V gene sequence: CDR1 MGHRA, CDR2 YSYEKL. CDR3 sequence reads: CASSQEASTYNSPLHF. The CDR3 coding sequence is TGCGCCAGCAGCCAAGAAGCCTCGACCTATAATTCACCCCTCCACTTT.

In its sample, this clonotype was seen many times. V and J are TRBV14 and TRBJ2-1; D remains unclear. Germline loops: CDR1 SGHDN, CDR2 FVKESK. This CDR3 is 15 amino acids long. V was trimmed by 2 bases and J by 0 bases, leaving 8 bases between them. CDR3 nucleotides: TGTGCCAGCAGCCAACAGCCTGCCTCCTACAATGAGCAGTTCTTC. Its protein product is CASSQQPASYNEQFF.

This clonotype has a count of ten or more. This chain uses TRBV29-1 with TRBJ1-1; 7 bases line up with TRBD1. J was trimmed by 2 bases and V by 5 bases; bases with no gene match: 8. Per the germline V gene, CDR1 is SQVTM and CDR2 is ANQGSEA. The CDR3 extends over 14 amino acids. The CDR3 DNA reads TGCAGCGTTCTGGCGGACAGGATTAACACTGAAGCTTTCTTT. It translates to CSVLADRINTEAFF.

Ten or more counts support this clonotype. Here the CDR3 DNA reads TGTGCCAGCAGCAGGGACAGGGCGGGCTATAATTCACCCCTCCACTTT. This gives the protein CASSRDRAGYNSPLHF. The V and J genes are TRBV12-3 or TRBV12-4 and TRBJ1-6, with 9 bases matching TRBD1. With V trimmed by 6 bases and J by 3 bases, 6 bases remained unmatched. This CDR3 region has 16 residues.